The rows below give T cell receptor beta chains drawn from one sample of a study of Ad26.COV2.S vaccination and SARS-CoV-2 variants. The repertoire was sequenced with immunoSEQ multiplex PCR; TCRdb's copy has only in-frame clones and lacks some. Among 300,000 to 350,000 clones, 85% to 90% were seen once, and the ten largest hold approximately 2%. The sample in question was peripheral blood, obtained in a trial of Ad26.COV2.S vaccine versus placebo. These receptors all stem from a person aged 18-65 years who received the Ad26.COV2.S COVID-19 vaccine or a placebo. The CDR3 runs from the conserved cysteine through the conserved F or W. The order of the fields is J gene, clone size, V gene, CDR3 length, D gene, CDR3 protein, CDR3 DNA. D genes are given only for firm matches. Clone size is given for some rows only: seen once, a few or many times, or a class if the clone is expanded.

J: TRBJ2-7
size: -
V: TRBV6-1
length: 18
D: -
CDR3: CASSELSPVNTLPYEQYF
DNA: TGTGCCAGCAGTGAATTGTCCCCTGTCAATACTCTACCTTACGAGCAGTACTTC

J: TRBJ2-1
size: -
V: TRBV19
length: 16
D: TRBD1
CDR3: CASSIVKTGGGNEQFF
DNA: TGTGCCAGTAGTATAGTCAAGACAGGGGGAGGGAATGAGCAGTTCTTC

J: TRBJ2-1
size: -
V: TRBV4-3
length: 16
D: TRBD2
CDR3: CASSQDLLAAHNEQFF
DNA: TGCGCCAGCAGCCAAGATTTACTAGCGGCTCACAATGAGCAGTTCTTC

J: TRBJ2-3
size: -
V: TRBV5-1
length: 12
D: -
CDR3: CASSLGRDTQYF
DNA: TGCGCCAGCAGCTTGGGTCGGGATACGCAGTATTTT

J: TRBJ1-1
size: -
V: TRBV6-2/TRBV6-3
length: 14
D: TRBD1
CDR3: CASSSRTGATEAFF
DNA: TGTGCCAGCAGCTCGAGAACAGGGGCCACTGAAGCTTTCTTT

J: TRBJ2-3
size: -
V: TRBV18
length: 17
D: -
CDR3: CASSPPGGGSNTDTQYF
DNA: TGTGCCAGCTCACCACCGGGGGGCGGGAGCAACACAGATACGCAGTATTTT

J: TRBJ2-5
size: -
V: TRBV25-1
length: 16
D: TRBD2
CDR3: CASSDHGRGDQETQYF
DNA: TGTGCCAGCAGTGATCATGGGAGGGGAGACCAAGAGACCCAGTACTTC

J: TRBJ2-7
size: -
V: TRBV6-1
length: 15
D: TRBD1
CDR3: CASSERGTGHNEQYF
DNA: TGTGCCAGCAGTGAAAGAGGGACAGGGCACAACGAGCAGTACTTC

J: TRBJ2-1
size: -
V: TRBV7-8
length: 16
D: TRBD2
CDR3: CASSFRGGGPSDEQFF
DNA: TGTGCCAGCAGCTTCAGGGGCGGGGGGCCGTCAGATGAGCAGTTCTTC

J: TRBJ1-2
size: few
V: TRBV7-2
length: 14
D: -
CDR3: CASSTTRDSYGYTF
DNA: TGTGCCAGCAGCACCACCCGGGACTCCTATGGCTACACCTTC

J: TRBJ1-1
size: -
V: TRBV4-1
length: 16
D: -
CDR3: CASSQGSGFLNTEAFF
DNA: TGCGCCAGCAGCCAAGGATCAGGATTTCTGAACACTGAAGCTTTCTTT

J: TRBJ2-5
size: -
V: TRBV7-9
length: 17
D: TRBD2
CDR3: CASSFGSGGPKQETQYF
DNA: TGTGCCAGCAGCTTTGGTAGCGGGGGGCCTAAACAAGAGACCCAGTACTTC

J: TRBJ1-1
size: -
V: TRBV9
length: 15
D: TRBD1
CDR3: CASSVGDRVGTEAFF
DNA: TGTGCCAGCAGCGTTGGGGACAGGGTAGGCACTGAAGCTTTCTTT

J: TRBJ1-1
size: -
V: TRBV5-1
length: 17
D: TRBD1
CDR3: CASSLGTGGREYTEAFF
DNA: TGCGCCAGCAGCTTGGGGACAGGGGGCAGGGAGTACACTGAAGCTTTCTTT

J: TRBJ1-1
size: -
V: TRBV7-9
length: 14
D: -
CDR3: CASSFRDPDTEAFF
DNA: TGTGCCAGCAGCTTCCGGGACCCAGACACTGAAGCTTTCTTT

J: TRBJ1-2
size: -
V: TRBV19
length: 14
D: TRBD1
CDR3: CASSIPGQGRGYTF
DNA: TGTGCCAGTAGTATACCGGGACAGGGACGCGGCTACACCTTC

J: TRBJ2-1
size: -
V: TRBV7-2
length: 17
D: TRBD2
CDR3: CASSPWEARGGNYEQFF
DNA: TGTGCCAGCAGCCCTTGGGAGGCGCGGGGGGGCAACTATGAGCAGTTCTTC

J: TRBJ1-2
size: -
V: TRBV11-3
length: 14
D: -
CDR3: CASSLDSSGVDYTF
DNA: TGTGCCAGCAGCTTAGATTCGTCAGGGGTGGACTACACCTTC

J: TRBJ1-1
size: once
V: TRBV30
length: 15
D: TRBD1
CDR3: CAWSQGAMVGTEAFF
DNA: TGTGCCTGGAGTCAGGGGGCGATGGTTGGGACTGAAGCTTTCTTT

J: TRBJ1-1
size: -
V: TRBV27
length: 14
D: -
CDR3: CASSLLLPNTEAFF
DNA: TGTGCCAGCAGTTTATTACTGCCGAACACTGAAGCTTTCTTT

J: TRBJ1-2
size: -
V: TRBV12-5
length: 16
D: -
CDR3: CASGPQGPENNYGYTF
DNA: TGTGCTAGTGGCCCGCAGGGTCCCGAGAATAACTATGGCTACACCTTC

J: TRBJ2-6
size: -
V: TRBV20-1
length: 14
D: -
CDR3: CSASHPSGANVLTF
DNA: TGCAGTGCTAGTCACCCATCTGGGGCCAACGTCCTGACTTTC

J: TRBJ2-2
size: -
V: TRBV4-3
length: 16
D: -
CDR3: CASSQDRGGAFGELFF
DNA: TGCGCCAGCAGCCAAGATCGAGGGGGGGCCTTCGGGGAGCTGTTTTTT

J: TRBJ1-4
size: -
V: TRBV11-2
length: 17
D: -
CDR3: CASSLDLQRAANEKLFF
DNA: TGTGCCAGCAGCTTAGATCTTCAGAGGGCTGCAAATGAAAAACTGTTTTTT

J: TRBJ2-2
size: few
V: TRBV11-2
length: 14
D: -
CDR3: CASSSTRVPGELFF
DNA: TGTGCCAGCAGCTCCACCAGGGTCCCCGGGGAGCTGTTTTTT

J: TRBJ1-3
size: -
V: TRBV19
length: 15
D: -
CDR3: CASSPGHLAGNTIYF
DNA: TGTGCCAGTAGTCCGGGACATTTGGCTGGAAACACCATATATTTT

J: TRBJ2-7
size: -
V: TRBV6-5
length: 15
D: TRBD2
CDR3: CASSPGTSGGTRQYF
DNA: TGTGCCAGCAGTCCAGGGACTAGCGGGGGGACACGTCAGTACTTC

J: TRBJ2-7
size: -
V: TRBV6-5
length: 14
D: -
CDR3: CASSRRLPTYEQYF
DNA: TGTGCCAGCAGTAGGCGACTACCAACCTACGAGCAGTACTTC

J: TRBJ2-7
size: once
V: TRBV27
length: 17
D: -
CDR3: CASSRSSGRYPGYEQYF
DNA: TGTGCCAGCAGTCGTAGCTCCGGGAGATACCCTGGGTACGAGCAGTACTTC

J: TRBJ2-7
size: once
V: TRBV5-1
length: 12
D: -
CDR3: CASSLWGNEQYF
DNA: TGCGCCAGCAGCTTGTGGGGTAACGAGCAGTACTTC

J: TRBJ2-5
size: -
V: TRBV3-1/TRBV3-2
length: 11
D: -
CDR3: CASSQTETQYF
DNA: TGTGCCAGCAGCCAAACAGAGACCCAGTACTTC

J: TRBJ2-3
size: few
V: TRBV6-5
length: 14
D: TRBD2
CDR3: CASQGLAGGDTQYF
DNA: TGTGCCAGTCAAGGACTAGCGGGGGGGGATACGCAGTATTTT

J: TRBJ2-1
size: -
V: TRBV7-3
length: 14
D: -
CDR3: CASTDYPNFNEQFF
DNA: TGTGCCAGCACCGATTACCCCAATTTCAATGAGCAGTTCTTC

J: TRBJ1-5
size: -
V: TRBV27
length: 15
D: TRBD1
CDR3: CASSYRQGSNQPQHF
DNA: TGTGCCAGCAGTTACCGACAGGGTAGCAATCAGCCCCAGCATTTT

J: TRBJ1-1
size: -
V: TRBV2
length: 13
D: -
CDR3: CASSEGSGTEAFF
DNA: TGTGCCAGCAGTGAGGGTAGCGGCACTGAAGCTTTCTTT

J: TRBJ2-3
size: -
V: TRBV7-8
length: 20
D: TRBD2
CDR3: CASSLGPLWEREVGTDTQYF
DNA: TGTGCCAGCAGCTTAGGACCCCTCTGGGAGCGGGAGGTGGGCACAGATACGCAGTATTTT

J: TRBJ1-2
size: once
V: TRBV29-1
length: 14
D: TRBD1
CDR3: CSVVYGTGNYGYTF
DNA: TGCAGCGTTGTGTATGGGACAGGGAACTATGGCTACACCTTC

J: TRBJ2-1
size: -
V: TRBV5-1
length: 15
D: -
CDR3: CASSLDWGADNEQFF
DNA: TGCGCCAGCAGCTTGGACTGGGGGGCCGACAATGAGCAGTTCTTC

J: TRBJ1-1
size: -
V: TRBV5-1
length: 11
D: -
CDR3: CASRQNTEAFF
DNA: TGCGCCAGCAGGCAGAACACTGAAGCTTTCTTT

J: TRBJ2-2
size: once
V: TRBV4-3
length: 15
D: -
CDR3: CASSQGTAGTGELFF
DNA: TGCGCCAGCAGCCAAGGGACCGCGGGAACCGGGGAGCTGTTTTTT

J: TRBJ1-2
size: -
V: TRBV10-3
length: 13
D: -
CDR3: CAIRNRDNYGYTF
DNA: TGTGCCATCCGGAATAGGGATAACTATGGCTACACCTTC